The sample holds a few counts of the clone carrying this T cell receptor beta chain. Its cognate antigen is unknown. These data come from a study of response to subunit inactivated influenza vaccine. The V end was cut by 0 bases, the J end by 8 bases, with 11 bases between. The CDR3 spans 15 residues. The V gene's germline CDR1 is MDHEN and CDR2 SYDVKM. TCRdb reprocessed the RT-PCR reads via MiXCR and lists one record per CDR3 protein. The sample lists approximately 500,000 distinct CDR3 sequences, approximately 12% occurring once. General study results and limits: That few new T cells are recruited by each seasonal influenza vaccination was the authors' suggestion.

Specimen: PBMCs from blood, collected about 40 days after vaccination. The rearrangement uses TRBV28 and TRBJ1-6; D gene ambiguous. The receptor's source is a middle-aged man who received an inactivated influenza vaccine. In DNA form, the CDR3 reads TGTGCCAGCAGTTTATGGGCGGGTAGGGATTCACCCCTCCACTTT. Its protein is CASSLWAGRDSPLHF.